These 19 T cell receptor beta chains originate from one sample sequenced in a study of beta chain features in type 1 diabetes. Every isolated RNA sample was fully reverse transcribed, so sequencing captured expressed TCRB transcripts. Repertoires were generated with immunoSEQ multiplex PCR, while TCRdb's copy carries only in-frame clones and drops some. The sample lists about 250,000 clones; less than 15% were seen once. The sample consisted of naive CD4+ T cells from blood. The receptors stem from a woman between 40 and 55 years old in good health.

A few counts support this clone. This chain joins TRBV7-2 and TRBJ1-5; 8 bases fit TRBD1. After removal of 7 bases from V and 4 bases from J, the junction contained 9 bases not matched to a gene. CDR1 and CDR2 from the germline V gene are SGHTA and FQGNSA. The length of the CDR3 is 15 residues. The CDR3 loop is CASNRGTGGNQPQHF. The CDR3 coding sequence is TGTGCCAGCAACAGAGGGACAGGTGGGAATCAGCCCCAGCATTTT.

The chain is built from TRBV4-3 and TRBJ2-1; 11 positions match TRBD2. Germline CDR1 reads LGHNA; CDR2 reads YSLEER. This CDR3 is built from 19 residues. V lost 4 bases and J lost 0; bases outside the gene matches: 11. The CDR3 spells CASSPIAGGPSGSYNEQFF. CDR3 nucleotides: TGCGCCAGCAGCCCAATAGCGGGGGGGCCTTCTGGCTCCTACAATGAGCAGTTCTTC.

The V and J genes are TRBV19 and TRBJ1-2, with 7 bases identical to TRBD1. J gave up 4 bases and V 6 bases, and 8 bases lay outside the gene matches. This CDR3 region has 14 residues. Germline V gene lookup returns CDR1 LNHDA and CDR2 SQIVND (reference sequence). The CDR3: CASSETTGFYGYTF. As DNA, the CDR3 is TGTGCCAGTAGCGAAACGACAGGGTTCTATGGCTACACCTTC.

This clone appeared a few times. One junction end does not reproduce the germline sequence, and a read error may be involved. This CDR3 is also generated by other DNA sequences in the sample. The rearrangement uses TRBV7-2 and TRBJ1-6, with 9 bases that match TRBD1. Per germline, CDR1 SGHTA and CDR2 FQGNSA. The CDR3 extends over 15 amino acids. CDR3 loop: CASSFRTGVNSPLHF. In nucleotides, the CDR3 is TGTGCCAGCAGCTTCCGGACAGGGGTGAATTCCCCCCTCCACTTT.

V and J are TRBV5-1 and TRBJ1-2; 8 nucleotides line up with TRBD1. Germline V gene lookup returns CDR1 SGHRS and CDR2 YFSETQ. Trimming removed 2 bases from V and 8 bases from J; junction bases left unmatched: 11. This CDR3 has 15 residues. The DNA of the CDR3 is TGCGCCAGCAGCTTTGACCAAAGGGGACAGGTGGGCTACACCTTC. This encodes CASSFDQRGQVGYTF.

This clone has more than one count but fewer than ten. This sequence joins TRBV11-2 and TRBJ2-7; 13 nucleotides match TRBD2. The V and J ends lost 1 base and 5 bases, in that order; junction bases with no gene match: 5. This CDR3 region has 16 residues. In germline, CDR1 is SGHAT, CDR2 FQNNGV. In DNA form, the CDR3 reads TGTGCCAGCAGCTTAGTTACTAGCGGGGGGGCTGACGAGCAGTACTTC. Translating gives CASSLVTSGGADEQYF.

V and J are TRBV7-9 and TRBJ1-2; D is possibly TRBD1 (5 bases). Germline CDR1 SEHNR, CDR2 FQNEAQ (reference sequence). The V end was cut by 4 bases, the J end by 4 bases, with 16 bases between. The CDR3 is 15 amino acids. CDR3 nucleotides: TGTGCCAGCAGCTCCCTCGGGGGGACCTCCTATGGCTACACCTTC. Amino acid sequence: CASSSLGGTSYGYTF. The variable domain in full, with the rest retrieved from reference TRBV7-9 and TRBJ1-2, is DTGVSQNPRHKITKRGQNVTFRCDPISEHNRLYWYRQTLGQGPEFLTYFQNEAQLEKSRLLSDRFSAERPKGSFSTLEIQRTEQGDSAMYLCASSSLGGTSYGYTFGSGTRLTVV.

The gene calls are TRBV7-2 and TRBJ2-2; TRBD2 might be the D (5 bases). V shed 5 bases and J shed 5 bases, with 9 bases lying between them. This CDR3 region has 13 residues. Germline CDR1 reads SGHTA; CDR2 reads FQGNSA. CDR3 residues: CASSERSTGELFF. CDR3 sequence (DNA): TGTGCCAGCAGCGAGCGGTCTACCGGGGAGCTGTTTTTT.

V and J are TRBV5-1 and TRBJ2-7, with D possibly matching TRBD1 (6 bases). The V and J ends lost 1 base and 4 bases respectively, with 21 bases between them. Germline CDR1 SGHRS, CDR2 YFSETQ. The CDR3 contains 17 residues. The DNA of the CDR3 is TGCGCCAGCAGCTTGATGGCGACAGGAACTAAAAAGTACGAGCAGTACTTC. Translation: CASSLMATGTKKYEQYF.

The rearrangement uses TRBV5-4 and TRBJ2-3, with 12 bases that match TRBD2. This CDR3 contains 15 residues. V shed 5 bases, J shed 4 bases, and the junction held 5 bases outside the gene matches. Germline CDR1 is SGHNT and CDR2 is YYREEE (reference sequence). Here the CDR3 reads CASRLAGGRADTQYF. The CDR3 nucleotides are TGTGCCAGCAGGCTAGCGGGGGGGCGTGCAGATACGCAGTATTTT.

This clone was seen a few times. One end of the junction varies from germline; a read error may be responsible. This chain's CDR3 is CASSLPGQGRVF. The CDR3 DNA is TGTGCCAGCAGCTTACCCGGACAGGGGCGGGTATTT. V usage is TRBV7-8 and J usage is TRBJ1-1, with 9 bases identical to TRBD1. CDR3 length: 12 amino acids. Looked up from germline, CDR1 is SGHVS and CDR2 is FQNEAQ. Based on the CDR3 plus reference TRBV7-8 and TRBJ1-1, the full variable domain is GAGVSQSPRYKVAKRGQDVALRCDPISGHVSLFWYQQALGQGPEFLTYFQNEAQLDKSGLPSDRFFAERPEGSVSTLKIQRTQQEDSAVYLCASSLPGQGRVFGQGTRLTVV.

The chain combines TRBV29-1 with TRBJ1-5; D ambiguous. The CDR3 extends over 13 amino acids. CDR1 is SQVTM and CDR2 is ANQGSEA in the germline V gene. The V end lost 4 bases, the J end lost 5 bases, and 12 bases lay between the germline ends. CDR3 nucleotide sequence: TGCAGCGTTGGGGGTGAGGGTTATCAGCCCCAGCATTTT. It translates to CSVGGEGYQPQHF.

CDR3 DNA sequence: TGTGCCAGCAGTGAAGGGTTGGGGGGGGCCCGGCGTGGCTACACCTTC. This sequence encodes CASSEGLGGARRGYTF. The rearrangement uses TRBV25-1 and TRBJ1-2; D possibly corresponds to TRBD1 (6 bases). Trimming stripped 2 bases from V and 7 bases from J, with 20 bases between. Per germline, CDR1 MGHDK and CDR2 SYGVNS. This CDR3 is built from 16 residues.

This clone was observed a handful of times. The DNA of the CDR3 is TGTGCCAGCAGTGACGCAGGGGCTGGAAACACCATATATTTT. This gives the protein CASSDAGAGNTIYF. This chain joins TRBV6-1 and TRBJ1-3, with D possibly TRBD1 on 6 matching bases. Germline V gives CDR1 MNHNS, CDR2 SASEGT. This CDR3 has 14 amino acids. Trimming cost V 3 bases and J 2 bases, with 8 bases left between them.

In its sample, this clone was seen a few times. The chain combines TRBV9 with TRBJ1-2, with 8 nucleotides matching TRBD1. The V gene end was trimmed by 5 bases and the J gene end by 8 bases; junction bases not matched to a gene: 8. The germline V gene has CDR1 SGDLS and CDR2 YYNGEE. The length of the CDR3 is 13 residues. CDR3 region: CASRDGQGWGYTF. CDR3 DNA sequence: TGTGCCAGCAGGGATGGACAGGGCTGGGGCTACACCTTC. The full variable domain, rest sourced from reference TRBV9 and TRBJ1-2, is DSGVTQTPKHLITATGQRVTLRCSPRSGDLSVYWYQQSLDQGLQFLIQYYNGEERAKGNILERFSAQQFPDLHSELNLSSLELGDSALYFCASRDGQGWGYTFGSGTRLTVV.

This clone was seen more than once but under ten times. The V and J genes are TRBV7-2 and TRBJ1-2; D is undetermined. This CDR3 has 13 residues. V lost 3 bases to trimming and J lost 0 bases, with 5 bases between them. Germline CDR1 SGHTA, CDR2 FQGNSA. The CDR3 bases are TGTGCCAGCAGCTTTAGAGCTAACTATGGCTACACCTTC. It yields the protein CASSFRANYGYTF. Variable domain in full (rest from reference TRBV7-2 and TRBJ1-2): GAGVSQSPSNKVTEKGKDVELRCDPISGHTALYWYRQSLGQGLEFLIYFQGNSAPDKSGLPSDRFSAERTGGSVSTLTIQRTQQEDSAVYLCASSFRANYGYTFGSGTRLTVV.

The gene calls are TRBV10-3 and TRBJ1-5; D remains ambiguous. The V gene's germline CDR1 is ENHRY and CDR2 SYGVKD. The CDR3 extends over 15 amino acids. Trimming removed 6 bases from V and 2 bases from J, with 14 bases in between. The DNA for the CDR3 is TGTGCCATCAGGGACTCGGAAGGAGGCAATCAGCCCCAGCATTTT. It encodes CAIRDSEGGNQPQHF.

The chain combines TRBV6-5 with TRBJ1-1; D may be TRBD1 (5 bases). The CDR3 is made up of 14 amino acids. V shed 5 bases and J shed 0 bases, with 10 bases lying between them. CDR1 MNHEY and CDR2 SVGAGI come from the germline V gene. CDR3 sequence: CASSQTAMNTEAFF. Written as DNA, the CDR3 is TGTGCCAGCAGTCAGACAGCAATGAACACTGAAGCTTTCTTT.

The rearrangement uses TRBV30 and TRBJ1-2, with D uncertain. The V end was cut by 4 bases, the J end by 2 bases, with 8 bases between. The CDR3 contains 12 residues. Germline V gene lookup returns CDR1 GTSNPN and CDR2 SVGIG (reference sequence). CDR3 region: CAWICRNYGYTF. The CDR3 DNA is TGTGCCTGGATTTGCAGGAACTATGGCTACACCTTC.